A selection of T cell receptor beta chains follows, all from one sample in a study of OX40 agonist ivuxolimab in advanced cancers. Clones were sequenced by immunoSEQ multiplex PCR, and TCRdb holds only the in-frame ones, with some missing. Here the sample spans under 50,000 clones, more than 60% being singletons. The sample was CD4+ or CD8+ T cells sorted from blood, taken in a trial of the OX40 agonist ivuxolimab. The receptors here all came from an adult with an advanced solid tumor such as melanoma, head and neck, liver or kidney cancer. Both conserved end residues are trimmed from each CDR3. The order of the fields is V gene, CDR3 length, J gene, CDR3 protein.

v_gene: TRBV4-1
len: 11
j_gene: TRBJ1-4
CDR3aa: ASSRFDDEKLF

v_gene: TRBV28
len: 13
j_gene: TRBJ1-4
CDR3aa: ASRGGGKFGEKLF

v_gene: TRBV10-3
len: 13
j_gene: TRBJ2-2
CDR3aa: ATRAGQGAGGELF

v_gene: TRBV28
len: 15
j_gene: TRBJ1-1
CDR3aa: ASSLMGRRAGNTEAF

v_gene: TRBV27
len: 13
j_gene: TRBJ2-5
CDR3aa: ASRSSYWSEETQY

v_gene: TRBV15
len: 10
j_gene: TRBJ2-7
CDR3aa: ATSRDRHEQY

v_gene: TRBV10-3
len: 12
j_gene: TRBJ2-1
CDR3aa: AIGTSGNNNEQF

v_gene: TRBV11-2
len: 12
j_gene: TRBJ2-2
CDR3aa: ASRQPGRTGELF

v_gene: TRBV27
len: 12
j_gene: TRBJ2-1
CDR3aa: ASTPRGGRDEQF

v_gene: TRBV2
len: 11
j_gene: TRBJ2-1
CDR3aa: ASSVDWSSEQF

v_gene: TRBV5-1
len: 12
j_gene: TRBJ2-1
CDR3aa: ASSLVASFNEQF

v_gene: TRBV19
len: 12
j_gene: TRBJ1-1
CDR3aa: ASSIDQLNTEAF

v_gene: TRBV27
len: 12
j_gene: TRBJ1-6
CDR3aa: ASSLVRGNSPLH

v_gene: TRBV7-9
len: 15
j_gene: TRBJ1-5
CDR3aa: ASSSGTGSYSNQPQH

v_gene: TRBV5-6
len: 9
j_gene: TRBJ2-7
CDR3aa: ASSYADEQY

v_gene: TRBV15
len: 11
j_gene: TRBJ2-7
CDR3aa: ATREGTVSEQY

v_gene: TRBV7-8
len: 14
j_gene: TRBJ2-3
CDR3aa: ASSRRGGEGTDTQY

v_gene: TRBV18
len: 15
j_gene: TRBJ1-5
CDR3aa: ASSPPGQGGKSGAQH

v_gene: TRBV27
len: 13
j_gene: TRBJ2-5
CDR3aa: ASSLYSTSRETQY

v_gene: TRBV19
len: 14
j_gene: TRBJ2-7
CDR3aa: ASSKTRGQALYEQY

v_gene: TRBV27
len: 11
j_gene: TRBJ1-1
CDR3aa: ASKRGSYTEAF

v_gene: TRBV7-8
len: 12
j_gene: TRBJ2-1
CDR3aa: ASSPRGIVVEQF

v_gene: TRBV2
len: 16
j_gene: TRBJ2-5
CDR3aa: ASSEEVKGLAGRETQY

v_gene: TRBV30
len: 10
j_gene: TRBJ2-7
CDR3aa: AWSGDTYEQY

v_gene: TRBV5-8
len: 13
j_gene: TRBJ2-5
CDR3aa: ASSIPTGNAETQY

v_gene: TRBV2
len: 12
j_gene: TRBJ2-5
CDR3aa: ASNEAALQETQY

v_gene: TRBV6-6
len: 12
j_gene: TRBJ2-3
CDR3aa: ASRGGGGTDTQY

v_gene: TRBV28
len: 13
j_gene: TRBJ1-3
CDR3aa: ASSLVSRSGNTIY

v_gene: TRBV28
len: 13
j_gene: TRBJ1-5
CDR3aa: ASSLQGVSNQPQH

v_gene: TRBV5-4
len: 11
j_gene: TRBJ1-2
CDR3aa: ASSPDRNYGYT

v_gene: TRBV6-1
len: 12
j_gene: TRBJ1-1
CDR3aa: ASNADLLNTEAF

v_gene: TRBV10-3
len: 9
j_gene: TRBJ2-7
CDR3aa: AISVGSEQY

v_gene: TRBV28
len: 13
j_gene: TRBJ1-1
CDR3aa: ASSLGDRENTEAF